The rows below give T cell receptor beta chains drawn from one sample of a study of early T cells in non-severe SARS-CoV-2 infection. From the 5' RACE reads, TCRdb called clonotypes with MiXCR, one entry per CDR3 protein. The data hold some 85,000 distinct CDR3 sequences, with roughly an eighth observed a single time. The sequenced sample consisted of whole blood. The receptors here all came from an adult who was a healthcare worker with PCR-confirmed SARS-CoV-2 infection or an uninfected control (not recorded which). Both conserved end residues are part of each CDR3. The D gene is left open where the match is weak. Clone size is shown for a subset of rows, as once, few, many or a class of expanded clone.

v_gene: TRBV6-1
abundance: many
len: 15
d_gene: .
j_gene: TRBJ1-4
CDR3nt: TGTGCCAGCAGCCCAATGCAGGGCGGTAATGAAAAACTGTTTTTT
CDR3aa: CASSPMQGGNEKLFF

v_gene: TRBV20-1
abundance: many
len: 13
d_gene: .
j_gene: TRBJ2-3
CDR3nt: TGCAGTGCCAACCCGGCCGCCACAGATACGCAGTATTTT
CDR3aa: CSANPAATDTQYF

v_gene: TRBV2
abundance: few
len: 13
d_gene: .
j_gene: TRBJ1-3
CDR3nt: TGTGCCAGCGACGTCGATCAGAGAAACACCATATATTTT
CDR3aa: CASDVDQRNTIYF

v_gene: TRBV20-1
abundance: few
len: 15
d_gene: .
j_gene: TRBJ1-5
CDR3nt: TGCAGTGCTAGAGGGTCCGCTTTGGGCAATCAGCCCCAGCATTTT
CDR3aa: CSARGSALGNQPQHF

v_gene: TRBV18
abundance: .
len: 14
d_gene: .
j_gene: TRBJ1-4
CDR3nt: TGTGCCAGCTCACCGGTGGGGATAGAAGAAAAACTGTTTTTT
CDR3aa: CASSPVGIEEKLFF

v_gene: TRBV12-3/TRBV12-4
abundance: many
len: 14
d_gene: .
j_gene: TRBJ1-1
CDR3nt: TGTGCCAGCAGTTCCCGGCCCCAGGACACTGAAGCTTTCTTT
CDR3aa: CASSSRPQDTEAFF

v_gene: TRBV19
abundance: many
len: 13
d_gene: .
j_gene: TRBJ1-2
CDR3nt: TGTGCCAGTAGTATTGGCGGACACTATGGCTACACCTTC
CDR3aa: CASSIGGHYGYTF

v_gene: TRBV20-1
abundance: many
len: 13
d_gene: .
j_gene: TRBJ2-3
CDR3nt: TGCAGTGCTAGAGCCGGAGGCACAGATACGCAGTATTTT
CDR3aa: CSARAGGTDTQYF

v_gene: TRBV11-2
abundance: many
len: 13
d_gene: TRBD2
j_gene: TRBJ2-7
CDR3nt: TGTGCCAGCACCGCGGCGGGGGCCTACGAGCAGTACTTC
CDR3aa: CASTAAGAYEQYF

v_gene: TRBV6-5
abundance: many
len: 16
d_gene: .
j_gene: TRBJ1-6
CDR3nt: TGTGCCAGCAGTTCAGGCGCCCGGCGGGAGATTTCACCCCTCCACTTT
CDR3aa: CASSSGARREISPLHF

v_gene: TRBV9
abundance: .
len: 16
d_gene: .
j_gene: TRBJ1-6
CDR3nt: TGTGCCAGCAGCGTAGAAAAGGGCGGGCGGAATTCACCCCTCCACTTT
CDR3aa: CASSVEKGGRNSPLHF

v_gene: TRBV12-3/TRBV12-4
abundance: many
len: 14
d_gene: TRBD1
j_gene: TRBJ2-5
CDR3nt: TGTGCCAGCAGTTCATGGGACAGAGAAGAGACCCAGTACTTC
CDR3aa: CASSSWDREETQYF